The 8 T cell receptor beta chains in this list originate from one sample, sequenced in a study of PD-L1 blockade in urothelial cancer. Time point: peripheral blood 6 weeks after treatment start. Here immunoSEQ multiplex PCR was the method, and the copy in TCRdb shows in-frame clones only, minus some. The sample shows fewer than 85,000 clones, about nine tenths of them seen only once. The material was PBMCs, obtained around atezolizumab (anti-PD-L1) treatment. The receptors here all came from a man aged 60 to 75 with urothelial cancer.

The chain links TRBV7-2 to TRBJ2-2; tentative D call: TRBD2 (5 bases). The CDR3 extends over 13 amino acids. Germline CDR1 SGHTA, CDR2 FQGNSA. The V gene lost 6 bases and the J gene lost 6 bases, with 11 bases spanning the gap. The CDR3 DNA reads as TGTGCCAGCAGTAACGTAGCGTCCGGGGAGCTGTTTTTT. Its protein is CASSNVASGELFF. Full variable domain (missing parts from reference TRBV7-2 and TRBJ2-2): GAGVSQSPSNKVTEKGKDVELRCDPISGHTALYWYRQSLGQGLEFLIYFQGNSAPDKSGLPSDRFSAERTGGSVSTLTIQRTQQEDSAVYLCASSNVASGELFFGEGSRLTVL.

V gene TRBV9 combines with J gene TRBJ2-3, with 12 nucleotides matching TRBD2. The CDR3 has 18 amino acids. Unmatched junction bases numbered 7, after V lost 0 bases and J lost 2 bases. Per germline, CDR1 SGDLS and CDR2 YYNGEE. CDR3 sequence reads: CASSVGRTSGGPTDTQYF. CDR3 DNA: TGTGCCAGCAGCGTAGGAAGAACTAGCGGGGGGCCCACAGATACGCAGTATTTT. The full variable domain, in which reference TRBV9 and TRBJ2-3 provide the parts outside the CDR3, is DSGVTQTPKHLITATGQRVTLRCSPRSGDLSVYWYQQSLDQGLQFLIQYYNGEERAKGNILERFSAQQFPDLHSELNLSSLELGDSALYFCASSVGRTSGGPTDTQYFGPGTRLTVL.

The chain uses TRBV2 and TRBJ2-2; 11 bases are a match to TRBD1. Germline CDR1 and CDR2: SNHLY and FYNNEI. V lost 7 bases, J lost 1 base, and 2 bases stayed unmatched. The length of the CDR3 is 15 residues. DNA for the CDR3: TGTGCCAGCACCGGGACAGGGGGGAACACCGGGGAGCTGTTTTTT. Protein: CASTGTGGNTGELFF.

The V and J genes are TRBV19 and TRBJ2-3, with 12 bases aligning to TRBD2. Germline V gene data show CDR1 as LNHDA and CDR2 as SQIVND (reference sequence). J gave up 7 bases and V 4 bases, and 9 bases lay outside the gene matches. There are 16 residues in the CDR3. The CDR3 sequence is CASSSPGTSGRNTQYF. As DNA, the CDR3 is TGTGCCAGTAGTAGCCCTGGTACTAGCGGGAGGAATACGCAGTATTTT.

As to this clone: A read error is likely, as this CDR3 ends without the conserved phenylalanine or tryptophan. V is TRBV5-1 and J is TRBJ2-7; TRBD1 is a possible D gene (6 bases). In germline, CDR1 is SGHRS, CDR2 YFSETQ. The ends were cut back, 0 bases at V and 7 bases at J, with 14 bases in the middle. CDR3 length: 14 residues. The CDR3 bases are TGCGCCAGCAGCTTGGATTGGGACAATTCGGAGCAGTACCTC. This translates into CASSLDWDNSEQYL.

CDR3 residues: CASRRTAGESGNTIYF. In DNA, the CDR3 is TGTGCCAGCAGACGGACAGCCGGGGAGTCTGGAAACACCATATATTTT. The chain carries TRBV27 and TRBJ1-3; D might be TRBD1 (6 bases). CDR3 length: 16 residues. Per the germline V gene, CDR1 is MNHEY and CDR2 is SMNVEV (reference sequence). Trimming took off 6 bases at V and 1 base at J, with 16 bases between the two ends.

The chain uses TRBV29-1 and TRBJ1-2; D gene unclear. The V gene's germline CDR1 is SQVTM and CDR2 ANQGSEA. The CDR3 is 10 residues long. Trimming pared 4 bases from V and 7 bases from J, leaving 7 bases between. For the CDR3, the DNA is TGCAGCGTTGGTTCGGGTGGCTACACCTTC. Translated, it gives CSVGSGGYTF.

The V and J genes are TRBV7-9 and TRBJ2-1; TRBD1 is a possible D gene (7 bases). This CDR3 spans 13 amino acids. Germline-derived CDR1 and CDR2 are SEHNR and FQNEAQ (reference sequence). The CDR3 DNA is TGTGCAGGGGGGCAGGGGGGTAGCAATGAGCAGTTCTTC. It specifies CAGGQGGSNEQFF.